This TCR beta chain emerged from a study of blood T cells in healthy people across ages. Findings of the study overall: There were more naive CD4+ cells and higher diversity in long-lived donors than in aged donors.

Per sample, a minimum of 6 million PBMCs were isolated. A J-beta primer mix and a sample-barcoded 5' primer were used in a second PCR of about 6 to 12 cycles. TCRdb called the 5' RACE reads again in MiXCR, with one record for every CDR3 protein. The sample holds roughly 500,000 distinct CDR3 sequences; approximately 25% are singletons and the top ten take 8.7%. Germline loops: CDR1 SEHNR, CDR2 FQNEAQ (reference sequence). CDR3 size: 17 residues. V was pared by 1 base and J by 2 bases, with 16 bases between. Worth noting for this clonotype: The antigen remains undetermined.

These sequences were also reported in another study, on T cells of mothers and their children.

The origin of this receptor is a boy aged 5-17 years in good health. Sequencing was carried out using blood. V is TRBV7-9 and J is TRBJ2-3; D not certain. The CDR3 reads CASSLGKTALYTDTQYF. The CDR3 DNA follows: TGTGCCAGCAGCTTAGGAAAAACGGCCCTATACACAGATACGCAGTATTTT.